This record covers a single T cell receptor beta chain. The CDR3 totals 11 residues. V was cut by 5 bases and J by 15 bases, with 15 bases left in between. Looked up from germline, CDR1 is SGHTA and CDR2 is FQGTGA. The libraries were made with immunoSEQ v4. Produced via immunoSEQ multiplex PCR; TCRdb's table is partial and in-frame only. Here the sample spans 2,000 to 2,500 clones, about 81% being singletons. The data are from a study of T cells in placental villitis. The chain recombines TRBV7-3 with TRBJ2-3, with D possibly TRBD2 on 5 matching bases. Sequenced: placental tissue containing maternal and fetal cells. The origin of this receptor is a human patient with infectious villitis; the placental T cells may come from both mother and fetus. For the CDR3, the DNA is TGTGCCAGCAGCCCCGGAGGCACCGTATATTTT. It yields the protein CASSPGGTVYF.